This TCR beta chain derives from a study of blood T cell repertoires in COVID-19. As for the study in general: Acute and convalescent COVID-19 specimens originated in the United States, Italy and Spain. T cells, B-cell-depleted T cells, or PBMCs supplied cDNA or gDNA.

Methods used by the authors: Estimation of nucleated cell counts relied on the amplification of reference gene primers. Some clones are missing from TCRdb's copy, which holds only in-frame ones; the method was immunoSEQ multiplex PCR. Clonal size and the V and J genes are those of that table, whereas D and trimming came from the DNA. The sample carries 90,000 to 150,000 clones, 70% to 85% recorded once. V lost 0 bases, J lost 10 bases, and 3 bases stayed unmatched. Germline values: CDR1 GTSNPN, CDR2 SVGIG (reference sequence). The CDR3 is 12 amino acids. V and J are TRBV30 and TRBJ1-5; 7 bases align to TRBD1. Material for sequencing was peripheral blood. The receptor comes from a man over 45 with acute or convalescent COVID-19. The CDR3 here is CAWSVRTGPQHF. CDR3 bases: TGTGCCTGGAGTGTACGGACAGGACCCCAGCATTTT.